The entry that follows covers one TCR beta chain sequence. What it recognizes is unknown. A junction boundary mismatches the germline segment, possibly from a read error. Germline CDR1 and CDR2: SGHTA and FQGNSA. The CDR3 has 18 residues. This entry belongs to a study of T cells in Graves' hyperthyroidism and ophthalmopathy. Study-wide points: Most thyroid clonotypes that were expanded above 0.001 also turned up in blood.

From RNA transcripts, TCR beta CDR3 regions were amplified. The study used the HTBI primer set for a first-round RT-PCR of the TCR CDR3. One entry per CDR3 protein results from TCRdb running MiXCR on the multiplex PCR reads. Among around 690,000 distinct CDR3 sequences listed, 17% were seen once. Hyperthyroidism of Graves' type that showed no ophthalmopathy progression within 18 months was stable. Disease duration under 2 months; hyperthyroidism patients were aged 18 to 65. Out of 10 ml of fresh peripheral blood came the PBMCs. The sample comprised blood. The receptor was isolated from a man aged 50-60 years with Graves' hyperthyroidism. J is TRBJ2-6 and V is TRBV7-2; 7 nucleotides align to TRBD1. Here the CDR3 reads CASSTRGTAPSRANVLTF. As DNA, the CDR3 is TGTGCCAGCAGCACGAGGGGGACAGCCCCCTCTAGGGCCAACGTCCTGACTTTC.